This T cell receptor (beta chain) is drawn from a study of shared clonotypes between healthy human individuals (dated by TCRdb to 2019 to 2021). As for the study more broadly: Three men and a couple of women, aged 18 to 49 years, made up the cohort. For each donor, three plates each were used for CD4 naive and CD4 memory, two plates were used for CD8 naive, and one plate was used for CD8 memory. The study deeply sequenced blood TCR repertoires of roughly five healthy adults to estimate repertoire size and the extent of clonotype sharing between individuals. Leukapheresis yielded between about 0.94 and 8.9 billion PBMCs per donor. Different laboratories and diverse techniques were used to prepare libraries and sequence TCR repertoires, to increase sequencing depth and limit assay-specific biases.

Donors were healthy HIV-negative adults with no recently reported acute infections or vaccinations. All donors were Caucasian adults living in Nashville, Tennessee, USA. CD4+ T cells were enriched by magnetic negative selection, after which naive cells were positively selected on CD45RA and the negative fraction was taken as the memory subset. Blood was collected by leukapheresis, and PBMCs were isolated by Ficoll-Histopaque density gradient centrifugation and then cryopreserved in liquid nitrogen vapor phase. Purity and quantity of every magnetically sorted T cell population were checked by analytical flow cytometry. From each sorted fraction, genomic DNA was isolated and quantified by UV absorbance on a Nanodrop 2000c. To note about this clone: No cognate antigen has been identified for it. Base qualities were left out, and no much larger clone turns up one base away.

TCR CDR3 regions were amplified from genomic DNA by multiplex PCR using the deep immunoSEQ assay. Genomic DNA extracted from each cell subset was distributed evenly over all wells of several immunoSEQ 96-well plates, and each plate served as one replicate. For sorted subsets, each replicate PCR was loaded with around 200 ng genomic DNA, equivalent to about 30,000 T cell genomes. Purified libraries were quantified with a Qubit 3.0 fluorometer, sized on a Bioanalyzer 2100, and re-quantified with the KAPA Library Quantification kit. Each immunoSEQ 96-well plate was sequenced on its own single-read 150-cycle Illumina NextSeq 550 flow cell. Processing in the source paper ran as follows. The immunoSEQ output contained only junctional sequences without quality scores, so filtering could not match that applied to full-length reads. Sequences were annotated with PyIR, a Python wrapper for IgBLAST v1.9, and V/J genes and CDR3 were assigned using IMGT germline references. Reads with weak V/J assignments (E-value above 1e-6), missing CDR3, stop codons, out-of-frame junctions, or ambiguous translated residues were removed. V3J clonotypes were defined by identical inferred V gene, J gene, and CDR3 amino acid sequence. Percentage overlap between repertoires was calculated by dividing the number of shared unique clonotypes by the size of the smaller repertoire. Repertoire richness was assessed with RTK rarefaction, the Chao1 estimator, and Recon v2.1 estimates of unobserved clonotypes. Generation probabilities were computed with OLGA for all TCRbeta clonotypes obtained by the gDNA method from a handful of donors. This immuneACCESS table, as held by TCRdb, lists in-frame sequences with V and J called but not all clones. Of the missing ones, under half trace to an unresolved V gene in checked studies; the others have no known cause. The V and J calls and clone size were taken over from that table, and D and trimming were inferred from the DNA. In this sample the table shows more than 900,000 clones, around three quarters of which occur a single time. Clones ranked in the top ten supply 0.55% to 0.7% of the sample.

The germline V gene specifies SGDLS as CDR1 and YYNGEE as CDR2. The CDR3 numbers 15 residues from cysteine through phenylalanine. Left in the record is the CDR3 DNA by itself, 45 bases read in frame from the first base. At the junction V is shortened by 7 bases and J by 6 bases; bases outside the gene matches: 10. What the authors observed across the whole study: Incomplete sequencing was indicated by rarefaction of sorted-subset datasets, despite the large sequencing depth. Pairwise subsampling led to the expectation that sequencing depth would affect the degree of clonotype sharing among donors. Sampling was limited to blood, and TCR repertoires in tissue likely differ from TCR repertoires in blood. When a handful of donors were compared, the shared fraction of clonotypes was about 5.2% for naive CD4, approximately 3.5% for naive CD8, 2% to 2.5% for memory CD4, and less than 0.45% for memory CD8. Because the study included a small number of donors, the genetic and exposure-history diversity represented was limited. Compared with non-shared clonotypes, the clonotypes found in all four sorted-subset donors had higher generation probabilities. Estimated clonotype richness was generally larger for naive than for memory subsets.

The rearranged chain carries TRBV9 and TRBJ2-1, and TRBD2 matches 10 of the central bases. The source of this sequence is a man younger than 30 in good health. Some clones in this sample may be carry-over from other donors' samples. The specimen sequenced was memory CD4+ T cells from PBMCs. Read against the paper, the sample's cell subset or site label means: CD45RA-negative fraction. The nucleotides read TGTGCCAGCGGCTCGAGGACTAGCGGATCCAATGAGCAGTTCTTC. It translates as CASGSRTSGSNEQFF. The reference TRBV9 and TRBJ2-1 proteins fill in what lies around the CDR3, so the full variable domain reads DSGVTQTPKHLITATGQRVTLRCSPRSGDLSVYWYQQSLDQGLQFLIQYYNGEERAKGNILERFSAQQFPDLHSELNLSSLELGDSALYFCASGSRTSGSNEQFFGPGTRLTVL.